The 25 T cell receptor beta chains in this list originate from one sample, sequenced in a study of T-cell reconstitution after alpha-beta-depleted transplantation in children. This sample's TCRbeta library carried unique molecular identifier barcodes. Each CDR3 protein is one row after TCRdb ran MiXCR on the PCR reads. The data contain 440,000 or so distinct CDR3 sequences, 43% of them seen just once; the ten biggest clones take up under 35%. The source material was PBMCs, sampled before TCRalphabeta/CD19-depleted stem cell transplant. Receptors originate from a girl aged 2 to 10 with aplastic anemia, due to receive a stem cell transplant.

V and J are TRBV5-5 and TRBJ2-3; 8 bases are shared with TRBD2. This CDR3 is 17 amino acids long. V lost 0 bases and J lost 2; bases outside the gene matches: 8. Germline V gene lookup returns CDR1 SGHKS and CDR2 YYEKEE (reference sequence). The CDR3 nucleotides read TGTGCCAGCAGCTTGGAATCCGGGACTAGGTACACAGATACGCAGTATTTT. It codes for CASSLESGTRYTDTQYF.

The chain links TRBV4-2 to TRBJ2-7; D is unresolved. Trimming took 0 bases from V and 2 from J, leaving 8 bases between them. From germline, CDR1 is LGHNA and CDR2 YNFKEQ. The CDR3 extends over 14 amino acids. CDR3: CASSQDRSTYEQYF. In nucleotides, the CDR3 is TGTGCCAGCAGCCAAGACAGGAGCACCTACGAGCAGTACTTC.

The chain combines TRBV24-1 with TRBJ1-2, with 7 bases fitting TRBD1. The CDR3 runs to 15 residues. With V trimmed by 2 bases and J by 3 bases, 5 bases remained unmatched. Germline V gene lookup returns CDR1 KGHDR and CDR2 SFDVKD. CDR3 sequence (DNA): TGTGCCACCAGTGATTCTGGCAGGGGGTACTATGGCTACACCTTC. Amino acid sequence: CATSDSGRGYYGYTF.

This chain joins TRBV7-8 and TRBJ2-2; 9 bases are a match to TRBD1. This CDR3 has 13 residues. The V gene end was trimmed by 6 bases and the J gene end by 7 bases; junction bases not matched to a gene: 3. The germline gives CDR1 SGHVS, CDR2 FQNEAQ. CDR3 loop: CASRTGGSGELFF. In DNA, the CDR3 is TGTGCCAGCAGGACAGGGGGAAGCGGGGAGCTGTTTTTT.

At least ten counts were recorded for this clonotype. The chain combines TRBV5-1 with TRBJ2-2; the D is unclear. V shed 0 bases and J shed 4 bases, with 7 bases lying between them. Germline V gene data show CDR1 as SGHRS and CDR2 as YFSETQ. This CDR3 region has 14 residues. The CDR3 loop reads CASSLEGSTGELFF. The CDR3 region has the DNA TGCGCCAGCAGCTTGGAAGGGTCCACCGGGGAGCTGTTTTTT.

This clonotype was recorded once. The chain is built from TRBV6-1 and TRBJ2-7; 7 bases align to TRBD1. V shed 8 bases and J 2 bases; nucleotides not matched to a gene: 9. This CDR3 is built from 14 residues. The germline V gene encodes CDR1 MNHNS and CDR2 SASEGT. The CDR3 sequence is CASGPGQTTYEQYF. The CDR3 DNA reads as TGTGCCAGCGGTCCGGGACAGACCACCTACGAGCAGTACTTC.

Worth noting for this clonotype: A much larger clone differs from this one at a single base, so this may be a read error. This chain uses TRBV7-2 with TRBJ2-7, with 10 bases lining up with TRBD2. Losses at the gene ends were 1 base for V and 6 bases for J; bases not matched to a gene: 6. CDR1 is SGHTA and CDR2 is FQGNSA in the germline V gene. This CDR3 comprises 15 residues. The CDR3 DNA reads TGTACCAGCAGCTTAGACGTAGCGGGAGGTCGCGAGCAGTACTTC. Its translation is CTSSLDVAGGREQYF.

This clonotype was seen more than once but under ten times. The V and J genes are TRBV19 and TRBJ1-5; D gene ambiguous. Germline values: CDR1 LNHDA, CDR2 SQIVND (reference sequence). This CDR3 is built from 17 residues. The V gene lost 3 bases and the J gene lost 4 bases, with 19 bases spanning the gap. Here the CDR3 reads CASSIGRTLVENQPQHF. The DNA of the CDR3 is TGTGCCAGTAGTATCGGCAGGACTCTTGTGGAAAATCAGCCCCAGCATTTT.

This clonotype showed up many times. The rearrangement joins TRBV28 to TRBJ2-5; TRBD2 aligns across 14 bases. The germline V gene encodes CDR1 MDHEN and CDR2 SYDVKM. CDR3 length: 16 amino acids. V gave up 4 bases and J gave up 5 bases; unmatched junction bases: 6. CDR3 residues: CASSSGLAGVGETQYF. The CDR3 coding sequence is TGTGCCAGCAGTTCGGGACTAGCGGGAGTAGGGGAGACCCAGTACTTC.

CDR3 protein: CASSYLSGVSGNTIYF. CDR3 nucleotides: TGTGCCAGCAGTTATCTAAGCGGCGTCTCTGGAAACACCATATATTTT. The rearrangement uses TRBV6-5 and TRBJ1-3; no clear D gene. CDR1 is MNHEY and CDR2 is SVGAGI in the germline V gene. Trimming pared 3 bases from V and 0 bases from J, leaving 12 bases between. CDR3 length: 16 residues.

Many counts were recorded for this clonotype. The chain carries TRBV7-2 and TRBJ2-1; TRBD2 aligns across 13 bases. Germline V CDR1 and CDR2: SGHTA, FQGNSA. The V and J ends lost 3 bases and 6 bases, in that order; junction bases with no gene match: 2. The CDR3 length is 15 residues. Here the CDR3 reads CASSFTSGRANEQFF. CDR3 bases: TGTGCCAGCAGCTTTACTAGCGGGAGGGCCAATGAGCAGTTCTTC.

This clonotype showed up just a few times. J is TRBJ2-1 and V is TRBV20-1; D is possibly TRBD1 (6 bases). V was pared by 1 base and J by 6 bases, with 13 bases between. Germline V gene lookup returns CDR1 DFQATT and CDR2 SNEGSKA (reference sequence). The CDR3 covers 14 residues. CDR3 in amino acids: CSARVQGTGNEQFF. The CDR3 DNA reads TGCAGTGCTAGAGTTCAGGGGACGGGCAATGAGCAGTTCTTC.

The chain employs TRBV5-1 and TRBJ2-5, with 12 bases lining up with TRBD2. Trimming at V came to 1 base and at J to 3 bases, leaving 4 bases not matched to a gene. There are 16 residues in the CDR3. Germline V gene lookup returns CDR1 SGHRS and CDR2 YFSETQ. DNA of the CDR3: TGCGCCAGCAGCTTGACCCCTAGCGGGGGGGAAGAGACCCAGTACTTC. Translating it yields CASSLTPSGGEETQYF. The full variable domain, with the rest looked up from reference TRBV5-1 and TRBJ2-5, is KAGVTQTPRYLIKTRGQQVTLSCSPISGHRSVSWYQQTPGQGLQFLFEYFSETQRNKGNFPGRFSGRQFSNSRSEMNVSTLELGDSALYLCASSLTPSGGEETQYFGPGTRLLVL.

This chain uses TRBV12-3 or TRBV12-4 with TRBJ2-7, with a tentative D call TRBD2 (6 bases). The CDR3 totals 17 residues. The V and J ends lost 4 bases and 5 bases respectively, with 24 bases between them. Here the CDR3 DNA reads TGTGCCAGCAGTTCCCAAAGAAAGCGGGCGGGCGCCCACGAGCAGTACTTC. Residues: CASSSQRKRAGAHEQYF.

The rearrangement links TRBV4-2 to TRBJ2-7; 11 nucleotides line up with TRBD2. V dropped 1 base and J dropped 4; count of bases not matched to a gene: 9. The CDR3 extends over 17 amino acids. Germline CDR1 and CDR2: LGHNA and YNFKEQ. CDR3 bases: TGTGCCAGCAGCCAAGGGGTTCTACTAGCGGGAGAGTACGAGCAGTACTTC. Amino acids: CASSQGVLLAGEYEQYF.

This clonotype was seen a handful of times. This chain joins TRBV5-6 and TRBJ1-2; tentative D call: TRBD1 (5 bases). The CDR3 covers 13 residues. Trimming stripped 1 base from V and 7 bases from J, with 11 bases between. Germline-derived CDR1 and CDR2 are SGHDT and YYEEEE. DNA for the CDR3: TGTGCCAGCAGCTTGAGGGGCGTATCTGGCTACACCTTC. Its protein is CASSLRGVSGYTF.

The chain joins TRBV9 to TRBJ2-1, with 11 bases that match TRBD2. CDR3 size: 15 residues. Germline V CDR1 and CDR2: SGDLS, YYNGEE. Losses at the gene ends were 2 bases for V and 7 bases for J; bases not matched to a gene: 5. This chain's CDR3 is CASSVGTSGLNEQFF. CDR3 nucleotide sequence: TGTGCCAGCAGCGTCGGGACTAGCGGATTAAATGAGCAGTTCTTC.

This clonotype was observed at least ten times. The chain recombines TRBV24-1 with TRBJ1-1; TRBD1 matches at 7 bases. Per germline, CDR1 KGHDR and CDR2 SFDVKD. V gave up 4 bases and J gave up 10 bases; unmatched junction bases: 8. The CDR3 sequence is 13 residues long. The CDR3 spells CATSEVDREGAFF. CDR3 sequence (DNA): TGTGCCACCAGTGAAGTCGACAGGGAAGGAGCTTTCTTT.

This clonotype was detected once. V usage is TRBV28 and J usage is TRBJ2-3; D is possibly TRBD1 (6 bases). CDR1 is MDHEN, CDR2 SYDVKM, per germline. V shed 11 bases and J shed 1 base, with 7 bases lying between them. CDR3 length: 11 amino acids. CDR3 DNA: TGTGCCGCAGGGGGCACAGATACGCAGTATTTT. Translation: CAAGGTDTQYF.

This clonotype was observed many times. This chain connects TRBV20-1 to TRBJ1-1; 10 positions agree with TRBD1. Germline values: CDR1 DFQATT, CDR2 SNEGSKA (reference sequence). The CDR3 has 15 residues. The ends lost 3 bases at V and 3 bases at J; junction bases unmatched: 7. The DNA for the CDR3 is TGCAGTGCTAGTTCGGGACAGGGGTTTTACACTGAAGCTTTCTTT. Translating it yields CSASSGQGFYTEAFF.

The chain uses TRBV5-1 and TRBJ2-7, with D maybe TRBD1 (6 bases). The CDR3 totals 15 residues. Trimming took off 4 bases at V and 1 base at J, with 15 bases between the two ends. Per the germline V gene, CDR1 is SGHRS and CDR2 is YFSETQ. CDR3 nucleotide sequence: TGCGCCAGCAGCCCGGACAGCCGGAGGTCCTACGAGCAGTACTTC. Its translation: CASSPDSRRSYEQYF.

The gene calls are TRBV28 and TRBJ1-3, with a weak D call TRBD1 (6 bases). The CDR3 sequence is 14 residues long. V lost 7 bases and J 2 bases, leaving 12 bases between the germline ends. Looked up from germline, CDR1 is MDHEN and CDR2 is SYDVKM. The CDR3 loop is CASKGGGTGNTIYF. CDR3 in DNA: TGTGCCAGCAAAGGAGGGGGTACTGGAAACACCATATATTTT.

This chain connects TRBV5-1 to TRBJ2-3, with D possibly called TRBD1 or TRBD2 (5 bases each). The CDR3 runs to 14 residues. Germline V lookup: CDR1 SGHRS, CDR2 YFSETQ. Trimming shortened V by 3 bases and J by 1 base, and 9 bases separated the two germline ends. CDR3 DNA: TGCGCCAGCAGCTGGAGGACACGCACAGATACGCAGTATTTT. Its protein is CASSWRTRTDTQYF.

This clonotype was seen only a few times. The chain has TRBV7-2 and TRBJ2-7; TRBD1 agrees at 10 bases. Per the germline V gene, CDR1 is SGHTA and CDR2 is FQGNSA. The length of the CDR3 is 16 residues. V lost 5 bases and J lost 7; bases outside the gene matches: 14. The CDR3 coding sequence is TGTGCCAGCAGCGCCCAGGGGGGACAGGGGTTGGTGGAGCAGTACTTC. Residues: CASSAQGGQGLVEQYF.

This clonotype was counted at least ten times. This rearrangement joins TRBV15 to TRBJ2-7; D is possibly TRBD2 (6 bases). V gave up 1 base and J gave up 3 bases, with 10 bases separating them. This CDR3 has 14 residues. Germline loops: CDR1 LNHNV, CDR2 YYDKDF (reference sequence). This CDR3 reads CATSRGGDFYEQYF. DNA of the CDR3: TGTGCCACCAGCAGAGGAGGGGACTTCTACGAGCAGTACTTC.